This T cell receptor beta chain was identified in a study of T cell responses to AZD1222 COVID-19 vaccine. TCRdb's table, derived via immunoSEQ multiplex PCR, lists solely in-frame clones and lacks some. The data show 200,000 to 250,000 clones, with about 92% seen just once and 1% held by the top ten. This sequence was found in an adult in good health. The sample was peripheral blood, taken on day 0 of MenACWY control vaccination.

The CDR3 DNA follows: TGTGCCAGCAGCAAAGAAAAGGTAGGGATCGCCTATGGCTACACCTTC. Translation: CASSKEKVGIAYGYTF. The chain couples TRBV21-1 to TRBJ1-2. TRBV21-1 is listed as a pseudogene. The CDR3 is 16 amino acids.